The T cell receptor (beta chain) described here comes from a study of cytomegalovirus exposure and HLA in healthy donors. As for the study in general: Previous work identified roughly 120 million unique TCR beta sequences from around 200 million T cells. Study results and limitations: Donor immune exposure was known only as CMV serostatus.

Worth noting for this clone: The antigen is undetermined.

CDR3 length equals 12 residues. Germline assignment: CDR1 SGHTA and CDR2 FQGNSA. Trimming stripped 5 bases from V and 1 base from J, with 3 bases between. The PCR was carried out with 60 Vbeta primers and 13 Jbeta primers. The protocol was immunoSEQ multiplex PCR, while the TCRdb copy is restricted to in-frame clones and leaves out a portion. The sample lists about 170,000 clones; approximately 80% were seen once. The sequenced material came from PBMCs. This TCR came from a male donor in good health and CMV-seronegative. This chain uses TRBV7-2 with TRBJ1-5; D not certain. CDR3 sequence: CASSPSNQPQHF. The CDR3 DNA is TGTGCCAGCAGCCCGAGCAATCAGCCCCAGCATTTT.